The entry that follows covers one T cell receptor (beta chain) sequence. Its antigen is as yet unknown. Method: immunoSEQ multiplex PCR; TCRdb's copy keeps in-frame clones and lacks some. The repertoire holds 100,000 to 150,000 clones, with 80% to 95% as singletons. CDR1 and CDR2 from the germline V gene are MDHEN and SYDVKM. This CDR3 is 12 amino acids long. Between the trimmed V and J ends, which lost 5 bases and 5 bases, there was a span of 9 bases. This specimen belongs to a study of OX40 agonist ivuxolimab in advanced cancers. For the study at large: Ivuxolimab was administered intravenously to patients at 0.01 to 10 mg/kg every 2 weeks. Study-wide results and limits: Relatively little clonal expansion, among the lowest observed, appeared in partial responders at 0.1-3.0 mg/kg. Researchers report that CD8+ T cells had, on average, more expanded clones than CD4+.

Peripheral blood came from all dose cohorts at three timepoints. The material sequenced was CD4+ or CD8+ T cells sorted from blood, taken in a trial of the OX40 agonist ivuxolimab. The chain combines TRBV28 with TRBJ2-5; D is undetermined. This clonotype was obtained from an adult with an advanced solid tumor such as melanoma, head and neck, liver or kidney cancer. The CDR3 DNA reads as TGTGCCAGCAGTATAGAGAGGGAGACCCAGTACTTC. Protein: CASSIERETQYF.